This paragraph covers one T cell receptor beta chain sequence. The antigen is not known. The data originate from a study of cytomegalovirus exposure and HLA in healthy donors. The study's findings and limits: As was reported, the classifier diagnosed cytomegalovirus status with high specificity and sensitivity.

The PCR made use of 60 Vbeta and 13 Jbeta primers. Generated by immunoSEQ multiplex PCR, the TCRdb table keeps only in-frame clones and is missing some. The sample yields approximately 190,000 clones, 60% to 80% seen once. CDR1 SGHRS and CDR2 YFSETQ come from the germline V gene. CDR3 size: 14 residues. J gave up 8 bases and V 3 bases, and 3 bases lay outside the gene matches. The TCR originated in a woman in her 30s in good health and CMV-seropositive. The chain employs TRBV5-1 and TRBJ2-1; 12 bases match TRBD1. Sequencing used PBMCs. The CDR3 sequence is CASSWGTGGDEQFF. Written as DNA, the CDR3 is TGCGCCAGCAGCTGGGGGACAGGGGGCGATGAGCAGTTCTTC.